A single sample gave rise to the 17 T cell receptor beta chains below, sequenced in a study of cytomegalovirus exposure and HLA in healthy donors. The PCR contained 60 Vbeta and 13 Jbeta primers. Data came from immunoSEQ multiplex PCR; TCRdb stores just in-frame clones and leaves some out. Among 140,000 to 150,000 clones, 70% to 90% were seen once, and the ten largest hold 4.3%. The sequenced sample was PBMCs. These receptors came from a woman aged 40 to 50 in good health and CMV-seropositive.

The rearrangement uses TRBV10-3 and TRBJ1-2, with a possible D match to TRBD1 (6 bases). The germline CDR1 and CDR2 sequences are ENHRY and SYGVKD. The CDR3 is made up of 14 amino acids. Trimming shortened V by 4 bases and J by 4 bases, and 13 bases separated the two germline ends. The CDR3 region is CAISVRTEAYGYTF. The CDR3 nucleotides are TGTGCCATCAGTGTAAGGACAGAAGCCTATGGCTACACCTTC.

The rearrangement uses TRBV29-1 and TRBJ1-4; 7 nucleotides line up with TRBD1. Trimming took 7 bases from V and 3 from J; bases not matched to a gene: 5. Per the germline V gene, CDR1 is SQVTM and CDR2 is ANQGSEA. This CDR3 spans 13 amino acids. CDR3 nucleotide sequence: TGCAGCGGGACGACAGGGCCTAATGAAAAACTGTTTTTT. Protein product: CSGTTGPNEKLFF.

Regarding this clone: The junction departs from germline at one end; a sequencing error may be responsible. The chain couples TRBV7-9 to TRBJ1-2; TRBD1 agrees at 9 bases. From germline, CDR1 is SEHNR and CDR2 FQNEAQ (reference sequence). The CDR3 is 12 amino acids. DNA of the CDR3: TGTTCCAGCAGCGCCGGGACAGGGCCTGAGCTCTTC. Protein sequence: CSSSAGTGPELF.

This clone was detected once. The V call is TRBV13, the J call TRBJ2-3; D is possibly TRBD2 (6 bases). V gave up 1 base and J gave up 6 bases, with 14 bases separating them. Germline assignment: CDR1 PRHDT and CDR2 FYEKMQ (reference sequence). The CDR3 is 15 residues long. The CDR3, as DNA: TGTGCCAGCAGCTTAGAAGCGGGCCCGCCGGATACGCAGTATTTT. The encoded protein is CASSLEAGPPDTQYF.

The CDR3 region is CASSYRGQATSYEQYF. Written as DNA, the CDR3 is TGTGCCAGCAGTTACAGGGGGCAGGCGACCTCCTACGAGCAGTACTTC. V gene TRBV6-5 combines with J gene TRBJ2-7, with 7 bases identical to TRBD1. Germline V CDR1 and CDR2: MNHEY, SVGAGI. This CDR3 has 16 amino acids. J gave up 0 bases and V 2 bases, and 7 bases lay outside the gene matches.

This chain connects TRBV9 to TRBJ2-2; 8 bases are shared with TRBD1. Germline V CDR1 and CDR2: SGDLS, YYNGEE. The CDR3 totals 16 residues. Trimming removed 1 base from V and 5 bases from J; junction bases left unmatched: 7. DNA for the CDR3: TGTGCCAGCAGCGTAAGCCCGACAGGGGTAACCGGGGAGCTGTTTTTT. It yields the protein CASSVSPTGVTGELFF.

Concerning this clone: One junction end does not reproduce the germline sequence, and a read error may be involved. The V gene is TRBV14, the J gene TRBJ2-1; 8 nucleotides match TRBD2. The length of the CDR3 is 15 residues. Per the germline V gene, CDR1 is SGHDN and CDR2 is FVKESK. Written as DNA, the CDR3 is TGTGCCTGCAGGGAGGGGGGTAGCGGGAACACTGAGCAGTTCTTC. Its protein product is CACREGGSGNTEQFF.

V and J are TRBV6-1 and TRBJ2-4, with D possibly matching TRBD1 (5 bases). Deletions cut 7 bases from V and 5 bases from J, with 9 bases between. This CDR3 has 12 amino acids. From germline, CDR1 is MNHNS and CDR2 SASEGT. The CDR3: CASTTQENIQYF. The CDR3 DNA reads as TGTGCCAGCACCACACAGGAAAACATTCAGTACTTC.

The chain links TRBV5-8 to TRBJ2-1, with D unclear. Germline CDR1 and CDR2: SGHTS and YDEGEE. V gave up 3 bases and J gave up 0 bases, with 13 bases separating them. This CDR3 has 16 residues. The CDR3 reads CASSSLLLSSYNEQFF. CDR3 in DNA: TGTGCCAGCAGCTCGTTGCTCCTAAGCTCCTACAATGAGCAGTTCTTC.

V gene TRBV21-1 combines with J gene TRBJ2-5; the table assigns TRBD2, which was not confirmed against the DNA. TRBV21-1 is assigned pseudogene status. This CDR3 has 14 residues. CDR3 region: CASSKTRSRETQYF. The CDR3, as DNA: TGTGCCAGCAGCAAGACCCGTAGCCGGGAGACCCAGTACTTC.

V is TRBV6-1 and J is TRBJ2-1; possible D gene TRBD1, 6 bases. The length of the CDR3 is 15 residues. The germline V and J ends were trimmed by 6 bases and 0 bases, with 12 bases remaining between them. In germline, CDR1 is MNHNS, CDR2 SASEGT. CDR3 nucleotide sequence: TGTGCCAGCAGGACAGGCCCAAGCTCCTACAATGAGCAGTTCTTC. Translating gives CASRTGPSSYNEQFF.

The CDR3 loop reads CASSPQGYDGYTF. CDR3 sequence (DNA): TGTGCCAGCTCACCTCAGGGGTATGATGGCTACACCTTC. This chain uses TRBV18 with TRBJ1-2; D is possibly TRBD1 (6 bases). V dropped 3 bases and J dropped 6 bases, with 11 bases sitting between them. CDR1 KGHSH and CDR2 LQKENI come from the germline V gene. The CDR3 sequence is 13 residues long.

The chain uses TRBV5-8 and TRBJ1-5; 7 nucleotides align to TRBD1. CDR3 size: 13 residues. J lost 4 bases, V lost 3 bases, and 1 base had no gene match. CDR1 is SGHTS, CDR2 YDEGEE, per germline. The CDR3 sequence: CASSSQGNQPQHF. CDR3 in DNA: TGTGCCAGCAGCTCACAGGGGAATCAGCCCCAGCATTTT.

A single count supports this clone. The chain is built from TRBV27 and TRBJ2-7, with D possibly TRBD1 on 6 matching bases. The V gene's germline CDR1 is MNHEY and CDR2 SMNVEV (reference sequence). This CDR3 is built from 15 residues. The V end lost 6 bases, the J end lost 0 bases, and 15 bases lay between the germline ends. CDR3 region: CASRSRVGASYEQYF. In DNA form, the CDR3 reads TGTGCCAGCAGGTCCCGGGTGGGGGCCTCCTACGAGCAGTACTTC.

This clone was counted a single time. This chain links TRBV28 with TRBJ1-6; TRBD1 matches at 7 bases. Germline lookup yields CDR1 MDHEN and CDR2 SYDVKM. V gave up 4 bases and J gave up 8 bases; unmatched junction bases: 5. This CDR3 contains 14 residues. In DNA, the CDR3 is TGTGCCAGCAGTTCGGGACAGCAATATTCACCCCTCCACTTT. Translating gives CASSSGQQYSPLHF.

The chain recombines TRBV4-1 with TRBJ2-2; D unresolved. Germline assignment: CDR1 MGHRA and CDR2 YSYEKL. The CDR3 extends over 17 amino acids. V lost 1 base, J lost 2 bases, and 14 bases lay in between. The CDR3 DNA reads TGCGCCAGCAGCCAAGGAGAGCGACTGAGCAACACCGGGGAGCTGTTTTTT. Translating gives CASSQGERLSNTGELFF.

The chain combines TRBV30 with TRBJ1-5; TRBD1 matches 8 bases. After removal of 4 bases from V and 4 bases from J, the junction contained 9 bases not matched to a gene. The CDR3 has 15 amino acids. CDR1 and CDR2 from the germline V gene are GTSNPN and SVGIG (reference sequence). CDR3 DNA: TGTGCCTGGACGTACAGGGGGGGATTTAATCAGCCCCAGCATTTT. Its protein product is CAWTYRGGFNQPQHF.